This T cell receptor beta chain was captured in a study of T cell responses to AZD1222 COVID-19 vaccine. Study observations and caveats: Repertoire sampling was restricted to post-peak T cell response timepoints.

Data came from immunoSEQ multiplex PCR; TCRdb stores just in-frame clones and leaves some out. The sample records some 190,000 clones, over 90% being singletons. A note on this clone: Its antigen is not known.

Trimming removed 0 bases from V and 10 bases from J; junction bases left unmatched: 8. This CDR3 spans 15 amino acids. Germline V gene sequence: CDR1 LNHDA, CDR2 SQIVND (reference sequence). Sequencing used peripheral blood, obtained 28 days after the second AZD1222 dose. The chain links TRBV19 to TRBJ1-4; TRBD1 matches at 7 bases. The clonotype originates from an adult who received the AZD1222 COVID-19 vaccine. The CDR3 loop reads CASSIDGQVTPKLFF. In DNA, the CDR3 is TGTGCCAGTAGTATAGATGGACAGGTCACACCAAAACTGTTTTTT. Filled out from reference TRBV19 and TRBJ1-4, the complete variable domain reads DGGITQSPKYLFRKEGQNVTLSCEQNLNHDAMYWYRQDPGQGLRLIYYSQIVNDFQKGDIAEGYSVSREKKESFPLTVTSAQKNPTAFYLCASSIDGQVTPKLFFGSGTQLSVL.